The sample holds many counts of the clone carrying this TCR beta chain. The sample's time point: newly diagnosed GD, antithyroid drugs for less than 3 months. PBMC RNA was the source of the TCR library. The data are from a study of regulatory T cells in long-lasting Graves disease. This CDR3 is built from 14 residues. Germline CDR1 reads SGHRS; CDR2 reads YFSETQ. The V and J ends lost 3 bases and 5 bases, in that order; junction bases with no gene match: 5. Arm-PCR with iRepertoire HTBI primers amplified the CDR3 regions for these TCR beta libraries. TCRdb recomputed calls from the multiplex PCR reads with MiXCR, one row per CDR3 protein. The sample lists roughly 610,000 distinct CDR3 sequences; about 16% were seen once. This same sample was also part of a study on T cells in Graves' hyperthyroidism and ophthalmopathy.

The specimen comprised peripheral blood mononuclear cells (PBMCs), sampled at new diagnosis, from a patient treated with antithyroid drugs. This clonotype was sampled from a man between 18 and 29 years old with Graves disease. This rearrangement joins TRBV5-1 to TRBJ1-1, with 9 positions matching TRBD1. This CDR3 reads CASSSGDRGTEAFF. The DNA of the CDR3 is TGCGCCAGCAGCTCGGGAGACAGGGGGACTGAAGCTTTCTTT. Combining the CDR3 with reference TRBV5-1 and TRBJ1-1 gives the whole variable domain KAGVTQTPRYLIKTRGQQVTLSCSPISGHRSVSWYQQTPGQGLQFLFEYFSETQRNKGNFPGRFSGRQFSNSRSEMNVSTLELGDSALYLCASSSGDRGTEAFFGQGTRLTVV.